The T cell receptor beta chain described here comes from a study of T cells in Graves' hyperthyroidism and ophthalmopathy. Template material for amplifying TCR beta CDR3 regions consisted of RNA transcripts. First-round RT-PCR with HTBI primers amplified the TCR CDR3 region. One entry per CDR3 protein results from TCRdb running MiXCR on the multiplex PCR reads. The sample has under 350,000 distinct CDR3 sequences; about a sixth are singletons. Diagnoses rested on clinical symptoms, serum thyroxine and TRAb, thyroid ultrasound and orbital computed tomography. Sequenced material: blood. The TCR comes from a woman aged 55-70 years with Graves' ophthalmopathy.

The CDR3 region has the DNA TGTGCCAGCAGTTTTCTATCGGGAGCAACCGGGGAGCAGTACTTC. It is translated as CASSFLSGATGEQYF. This sequence joins TRBV6-5 and TRBJ2-7; a possible D gene is TRBD2 (6 bases). With 4 bases removed from V and 7 bases from J, the gap between germline ends came to 20 bases. The CDR3 is made up of 15 amino acids. Per germline, CDR1 MNHEY and CDR2 SVGAGI.